This section outlines one T cell receptor (beta chain) sequence together with its context. The antigen remains unidentified. PCR was performed using 60 Vbeta and 13 Jbeta primers. Assay: immunoSEQ multiplex PCR; the TCRdb copy retains only in-frame clones and omits some. The sample carries about 160,000 clones, roughly 80% recorded once. The sample comes from a study of cytomegalovirus exposure and HLA in healthy donors. Across the whole study: A preliminary data release comprised 70 million to 95 million unique TCRs obtained from HLA-typed donors. Caucasian-associated ancestry cluster membership applied to approximately 81% of several hundred genotyped donors. Notes on the study in general: In an earlier analysis, in 540 or so donors, most V segments appeared productive either ~87% or ~30% of the time.

This CDR3 spans 15 amino acids. Germline V lookup: CDR1 SGHNT, CDR2 YYREEE (reference sequence). Trimming pared 2 bases from V and 0 bases from J, leaving 11 bases between. Material for sequencing was PBMCs. This TCR derives from a man aged 45-60 years in good health and CMV-seropositive. The J gene is TRBJ1-1, the V gene TRBV5-4, with D uncertain. CDR3 protein: CASSLEGSMNTEAFF. DNA of the CDR3: TGTGCCAGCAGCTTAGAGGGCAGCATGAACACTGAAGCTTTCTTT.